These T cell receptor beta chains were read from a single sample in a study of regulatory T cells in long-lasting Graves disease. One entry per CDR3 protein, called by TCRdb with MiXCR from the multiplex PCR reads. Of about 530,000 distinct CDR3 sequences detected, approximately 16% appear once; the ten largest clones hold 25%. These data were likewise used in another study, on T cells in Graves' hyperthyroidism and ophthalmopathy.

The sequencing used peripheral blood mononuclear cells (PBMCs), collected at new diagnosis, from a patient treated with antithyroid drugs. Every receptor here comes from a woman aged 40-65 years with Graves disease. Both conserved end residues are part of each CDR3. A D gene is named only where the DNA matches it firmly. Rows give clone size only sometimes, using once, few, many, or a class for an expanded clone.

d_call clone_size cdr3_length j_call v_call cdr3_nt cdr3_aa
TRBD1 . 18 TRBJ2-2 TRBV7-3 TGTGCCAGCAGCACTTCCCGGGACAGGGTTCGGGACACCGGGGAGCTGTTTTTT CASSTSRDRVRDTGELFF
TRBD1 . 16 TRBJ1-6 TRBV10-2 TGCGCCAGCAGTGGGCGGACAGGGGGCAAGGTTTCACCCCTCCACTTT CASSGRTGGKVSPLHF
. many 13 TRBJ1-1 TRBV9 TGTGCCAGCAGCGTATGGGAGCGAACTGAAGCTTTCTTT CASSVWERTEAFF
. . 11 TRBJ2-5 TRBV5-6 TGTGCCAGCAGTTCGTCTACTAGGCAGTACTTC CASSSSTRQYF
TRBD1 . 15 TRBJ1-1 TRBV20-1 TGCAGTGCTAGAGACCCGGGACAGGCGAACACTGAAGCTTTCTTT CSARDPGQANTEAFF
. . 12 TRBJ1-2 TRBV4-1 TGCGCCAGCAGCCAAGGGGTGGATGGCTACACCTTC CASSQGVDGYTF
TRBD2 . 14 TRBJ2-5 TRBV20-1 TGCAGTCCACTAGCGGGGGGGCCACGAGAGACCCAGTACTTC CSPLAGGPRETQYF
. . 15 TRBJ2-2 TRBV4-1 TGCGCCAGCAGCCAGTTTTCGGGGAACACCGGGGAGCTGTTTTTT CASSQFSGNTGELFF
TRBD1 many 15 TRBJ1-2 TRBV2 TGTGCCAGCAAGTTGTGGACAGGAGAGGACTATGGCTACACCTTC CASKLWTGEDYGYTF
. few 16 TRBJ1-3 TRBV7-2 TGTGCCAGCAGCTTAGCCCCCCCGGGATCTGGAAACACCATATATTTT CASSLAPPGSGNTIYF
. few 13 TRBJ1-1 TRBV19 TGTGCCAGTAGTATAGGGCCGGACACTGAAGTTTTCTTT CASSIGPDTEVFF
TRBD1 many 15 TRBJ2-3 TRBV6-1 TGTGCCAGCAGTCCGGGACAGCTCAGCACAGATACGCAGTATTTT CASSPGQLSTDTQYF
TRBD2 . 13 TRBJ2-5 TRBV20-1 TGCAGTGGGGAGCGGGGGAGAAAAGAGACCCAGTACTTC CSGERGRKETQYF
. . 16 TRBJ1-1 TRBV28 TGTGCCAGCAGTCCGCAGGGAGGCAGGGCGGCAGCTGAAGCTTTCTTT CASSPQGGRAAAEAFF
TRBD2 . 18 TRBJ2-1 TRBV13 TGTGCCAGCAGCTTCAAAGGACTAGCGGGGGAAGAGAGGAATGAGCAGTTCTTC CASSFKGLAGEERNEQFF
. . 13 TRBJ1-4 TRBV5-1 TGCGCCAGCAGCTTGGGCTTGGGTGAAAAACTGTTTTTT CASSLGLGEKLFF
TRBD1 many 18 TRBJ1-2 TRBV2 TGTGCCAGCAGGGAAGGGACAGGTCCCCCACCGTCGAACTATGGCTACACCTTC CASREGTGPPPSNYGYTF
. few 11 TRBJ2-7 TRBV29-1 TGCAGCGTTGAACGTCACGATGAGCAGTACTTC CSVERHDEQYF
. few 17 TRBJ2-7 TRBV6-2/TRBV6-3 TGTGCCAGCAGTTACAGTCCCATGCGGGTTGCGCCCTACGAGCAGTACTTC CASSYSPMRVAPYEQYF
TRBD1 . 14 TRBJ1-5 TRBV12-3/TRBV12-4 TGTGCCAGCAGCCCAGGGGGCTTCAATCAGCCCCAGCATTTT CASSPGGFNQPQHF
. few 17 TRBJ1-4 TRBV5-1 TGCGCCAGCAGCTTGGCCATCGGGGGAGCTGGAAATGAAAAACTGTTTTTT CASSLAIGGAGNEKLFF
. . 12 TRBJ1-1 TRBV6-1 TGTGCCAGCAGGCAGTCGAACACTGAAGCTTTCTTT CASRQSNTEAFF
. many 13 TRBJ2-7 TRBV15 TGTGCCACCAGCAGAGACCGCCCCTACGAGCAGTACTTC CATSRDRPYEQYF
. many 12 TRBJ1-2 TRBV3-1 TGTGCCAGCAGCCAAGGTTCGGATGGCTACACCTTC CASSQGSDGYTF
. many 15 TRBJ1-2 TRBV3-1 TGTGCCAGCAGCCAAGATAAAGACAGATACTATGGCTACACCTTC CASSQDKDRYYGYTF
. . 14 TRBJ1-3 TRBV6-1 TGTGCCAGCAGATCCGAGACCTCTGGAAACACCATATATTTT CASRSETSGNTIYF
. . 17 TRBJ2-7 TRBV7-9 TGCGCCAGCAGCTTAGTCCCCCTAGTGGGGGGCCTCTACGAGCAGTACTTC CASSLVPLVGGLYEQYF
. . 15 TRBJ1-1 TRBV7-9 TGTGCCAGCAGCTCTCTAGCGACTACCAACACTGAAGCTTTCTTT CASSSLATTNTEAFF
. many 15 TRBJ2-1 TRBV6-2/TRBV6-3 TGTGCCAGCATAAACGGGGACGGCCTTTTCAATGAGCAGTTCTTC CASINGDGLFNEQFF
. many 16 TRBJ1-3 TRBV7-2 TGTGCCAGCAGCTACGGCGTAGCCCAGACAGGAAACACCATATATTTT CASSYGVAQTGNTIYF
. few 13 TRBJ1-1 TRBV20-1 TGCAGTGCAGTGGGGGTACGGGACACTGAAGCTTTCTTT CSAVGVRDTEAFF
. many 14 TRBJ2-3 TRBV6-1 TGTGCCAGCAGTCATTATATAGGGACAGATACGCAGTATTTT CASSHYIGTDTQYF
. many 15 TRBJ1-3 TRBV6-1 TGTGCCAGCAGCGGAGTTGAGGGTGCAAGAAACACCATATATTTT CASSGVEGARNTIYF
. once 14 TRBJ2-7 TRBV4-1 TGCGCCAGCAGCCAAGAACAATGGGGGTCGGGGCAGTACTTC CASSQEQWGSGQYF
. . 14 TRBJ1-1 TRBV19 TGTGCCAGTAGTATCCTGGAAATGAACACTGAAGCTTTCTTT CASSILEMNTEAFF
. many 14 TRBJ1-1 TRBV3-1 TGTGCCAGCAGCCCCGGGGCGGGGAACACTGAAGCTTTCTTT CASSPGAGNTEAFF
. many 12 TRBJ1-1 TRBV6-1 TGTGCCAGCAGCCACCAGGGAAATGAAGCTTTCTTT CASSHQGNEAFF
. few 12 TRBJ2-2 TRBV28 TGTGCCAGCAGTATACCAGGCGGGGAGCTGTTTTTT CASSIPGGELFF
. many 13 TRBJ1-2 TRBV7-8 TGTGCCAGCAGCTTTAGGACGGCCTATGGCTACACCTTC CASSFRTAYGYTF
. . 14 TRBJ1-1 TRBV3-1 TGTGCCAGCAGCCAAGTCTTACAAGACACTGAAGCTTTCTTT CASSQVLQDTEAFF
TRBD1 . 14 TRBJ2-7 TRBV12-3/TRBV12-4 TGTGCCAGCAGTTTATGCCAGGGGGCCTACGAGCAGTACTTC CASSLCQGAYEQYF
TRBD1 many 17 TRBJ1-6 TRBV28 TGTGCCAGCAGTTATCCGTGGGGGACAGGGGGCTTATCACCCCTCCACTTT CASSYPWGTGGLSPLHF
. many 14 TRBJ2-3 TRBV12-3/TRBV12-4 TGTGCCAGCAGTACGGGACGCGGGGCAGATACGCAGTATTTT CASSTGRGADTQYF
. many 14 TRBJ1-1 TRBV3-1 TGTGCCAGCAGCAGCGGGGGCGTCGGGGCTGAAGCTTTCTTT CASSSGGVGAEAFF
. few 14 TRBJ1-1 TRBV5-1 TGCGCCAGCAGCTTCACGGGAGCTAACACTGAAGCTTTCTTT CASSFTGANTEAFF
. many 12 TRBJ1-2 TRBV3-1 TGTGCCAGCAGCCAACCTACGGGTGGCTACACCTTC CASSQPTGGYTF
. . 13 TRBJ2-7 TRBV29-1 TGCAGCGTTGAAGGGGGAACCTCCTACGAGCAGTACTTC CSVEGGTSYEQYF
. many 16 TRBJ2-3 TRBV7-3 TGTGCCAGCAGCTTAATGGCGCTAGGTAGCACAGATACGCAGTATTTT CASSLMALGSTDTQYF
. many 14 TRBJ1-1 TRBV12-3/TRBV12-4 TGTGCCAGCAGTTTAGCGACTATTAACACTGAAGCTTTCTTT CASSLATINTEAFF
. . 14 TRBJ1-6 TRBV19 TGTGCCAGTAATCCCCGGAGGTTGAATTCACCCCTCCACTTT CASNPRRLNSPLHF
TRBD2 few 19 TRBJ2-1 TRBV6-5 TGTGCCAGCAGTTACTCCGGGGGGTCGACTCCTCAACCTTACAATGAGCAGTTCTTC CASSYSGGSTPQPYNEQFF
. . 12 TRBJ2-5 TRBV10-3 TGTGCCGCATCACAGGGTCAGGAGACCCAGTACTTC CAASQGQETQYF
. . 13 TRBJ1-1 TRBV12-3/TRBV12-4 TGTGCCAGCAGTCAGGCTCAGAACACTGAAGCTTCCTTT CASSQAQNTEASF
. many 15 TRBJ1-5 TRBV6-1 TGTGCCAGCAGTGAAGTGTTAGGACTGAATCAGCCCCAGCATTTT CASSEVLGLNQPQHF
TRBD1 few 17 TRBJ2-2 TRBV7-9 TGTGCCAGCAGCTTATTTGTGGGACAGGGGGCATCCGGGGAGCTGTTTTTT CASSLFVGQGASGELFF